The sample holds one count of the clone carrying this T cell receptor beta chain. What it recognizes is unknown. This sample was taken from a study of cytomegalovirus exposure and HLA in healthy donors. Primers for the PCR totalled 60 Vbeta and 13 Jbeta. The method was immunoSEQ multiplex PCR; TCRdb's version includes in-frame clones alone and lacks a portion of them. The sample records around 160,000 clones, around 75% being singletons. Trimming took 1 base from V and 7 from J; bases not matched to a gene: 6. Germline V gene sequence: CDR1 SGHDN, CDR2 FVKESK. The CDR3 is 15 residues long. Study-wide findings and caveats: Later analysis demonstrated an association between a missense DCLRE1C variant and TCR beta V- and J-gene trimming. Roughly uniform depth of sequencing across donors was assumed in presence/absence analyses.

Sequenced material: PBMCs. The rearrangement links TRBV14 to TRBJ2-1, with 8 nucleotides matching TRBD2. The receptor's source is a human donor in good health. In DNA, the CDR3 is TGTGCCAGCAGCCAAGCGGGGGGGGCAAATAATGAGCAGTTCTTC. Translating it yields CASSQAGGANNEQFF. Complete variable domain (other parts from reference TRBV14 and TRBJ2-1): EAGVTQFPSHSVIEKGQTVTLRCDPISGHDNLYWYRRVMGKEIKFLLHFVKESKQDESGMPNNRFLAERTGGTYSTLKVQPAELEDSGVYFCASSQAGGANNEQFFGPGTRLTVL.